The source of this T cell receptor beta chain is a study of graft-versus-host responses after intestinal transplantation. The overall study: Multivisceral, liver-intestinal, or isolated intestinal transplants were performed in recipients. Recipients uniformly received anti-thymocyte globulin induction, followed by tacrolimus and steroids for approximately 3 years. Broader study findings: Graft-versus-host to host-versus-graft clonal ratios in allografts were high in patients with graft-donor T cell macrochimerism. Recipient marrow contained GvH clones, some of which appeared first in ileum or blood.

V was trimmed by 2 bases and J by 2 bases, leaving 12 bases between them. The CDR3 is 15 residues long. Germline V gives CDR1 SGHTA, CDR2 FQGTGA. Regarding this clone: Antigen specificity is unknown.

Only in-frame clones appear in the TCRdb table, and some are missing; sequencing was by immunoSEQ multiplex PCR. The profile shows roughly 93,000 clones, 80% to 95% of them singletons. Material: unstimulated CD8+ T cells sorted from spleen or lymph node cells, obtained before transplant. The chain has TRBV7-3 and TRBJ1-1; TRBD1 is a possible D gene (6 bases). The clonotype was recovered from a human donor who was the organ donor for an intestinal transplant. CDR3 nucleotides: TGTGCCAGCAGCTTAGGCCTAGGGACAAACACTGAAGCTTTCTTT. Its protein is CASSLGLGTNTEAFF.